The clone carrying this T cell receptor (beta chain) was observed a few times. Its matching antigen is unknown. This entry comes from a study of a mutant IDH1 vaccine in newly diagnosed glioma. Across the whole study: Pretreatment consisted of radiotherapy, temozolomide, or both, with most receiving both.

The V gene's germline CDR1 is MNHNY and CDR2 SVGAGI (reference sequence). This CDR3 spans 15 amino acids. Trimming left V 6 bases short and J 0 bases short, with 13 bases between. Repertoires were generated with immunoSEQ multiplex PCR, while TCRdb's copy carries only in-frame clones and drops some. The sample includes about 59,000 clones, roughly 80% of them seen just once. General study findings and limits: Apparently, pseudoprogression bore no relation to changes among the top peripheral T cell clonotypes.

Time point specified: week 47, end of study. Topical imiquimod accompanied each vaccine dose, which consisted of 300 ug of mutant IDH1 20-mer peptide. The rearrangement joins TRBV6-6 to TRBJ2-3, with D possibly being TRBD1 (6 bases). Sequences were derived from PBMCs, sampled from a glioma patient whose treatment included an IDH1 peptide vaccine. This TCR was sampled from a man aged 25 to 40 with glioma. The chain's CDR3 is CASRSQGSSTDTQYF. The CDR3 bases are TGTGCCAGCAGATCACAGGGATCTAGCACAGATACGCAGTATTTT.